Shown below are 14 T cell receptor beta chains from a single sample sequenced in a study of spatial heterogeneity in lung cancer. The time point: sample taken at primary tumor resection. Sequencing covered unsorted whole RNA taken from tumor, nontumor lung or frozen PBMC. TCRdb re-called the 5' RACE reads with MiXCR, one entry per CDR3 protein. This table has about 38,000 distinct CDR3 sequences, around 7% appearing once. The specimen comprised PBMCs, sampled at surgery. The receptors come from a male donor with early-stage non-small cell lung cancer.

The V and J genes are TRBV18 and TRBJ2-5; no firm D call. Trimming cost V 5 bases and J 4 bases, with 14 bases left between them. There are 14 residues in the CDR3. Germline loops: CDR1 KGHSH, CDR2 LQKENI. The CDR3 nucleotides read TGTGCCAGCTCATCCGCGAGTGGCGGAGAGACCCAGTACTTC. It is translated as CASSSASGGETQYF.

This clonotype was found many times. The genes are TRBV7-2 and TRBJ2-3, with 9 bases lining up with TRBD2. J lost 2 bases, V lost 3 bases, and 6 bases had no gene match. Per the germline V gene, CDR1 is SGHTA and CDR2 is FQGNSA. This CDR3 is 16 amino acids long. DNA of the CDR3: TGTGCCAGCAGCTTGGGACTAGCCACCCTCACAGATACGCAGTATTTT. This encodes CASSLGLATLTDTQYF.

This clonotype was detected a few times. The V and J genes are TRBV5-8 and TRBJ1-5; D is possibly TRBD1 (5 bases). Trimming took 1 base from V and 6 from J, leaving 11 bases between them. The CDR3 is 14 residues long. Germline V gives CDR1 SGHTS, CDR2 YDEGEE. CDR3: CASSLYWGGQPQHF. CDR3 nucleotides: TGTGCCAGCAGCTTGTATTGGGGCGGTCAGCCCCAGCATTTT.

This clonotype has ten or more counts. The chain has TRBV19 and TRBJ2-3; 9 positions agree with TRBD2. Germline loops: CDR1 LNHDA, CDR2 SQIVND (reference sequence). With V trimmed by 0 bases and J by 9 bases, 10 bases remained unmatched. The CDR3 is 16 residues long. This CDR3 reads CASSIDLGGGAETQYF. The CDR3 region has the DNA TGTGCCAGTAGTATAGATCTTGGCGGGGGGGCTGAAACGCAGTATTTT. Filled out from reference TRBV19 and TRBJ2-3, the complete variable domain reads DGGITQSPKYLFRKEGQNVTLSCEQNLNHDAMYWYRQDPGQGLRLIYYSQIVNDFQKGDIAEGYSVSREKKESFPLTVTSAQKNPTAFYLCASSIDLGGGAETQYFGPGTRLTVL.

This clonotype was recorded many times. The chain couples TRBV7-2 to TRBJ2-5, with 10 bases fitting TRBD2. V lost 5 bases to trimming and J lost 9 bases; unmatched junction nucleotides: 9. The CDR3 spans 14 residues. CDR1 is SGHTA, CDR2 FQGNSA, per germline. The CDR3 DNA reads TGTGCCAGCAGCGCACTAGCGGGGAGGGAGGCCCAGTACTTC. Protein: CASSALAGREAQYF.

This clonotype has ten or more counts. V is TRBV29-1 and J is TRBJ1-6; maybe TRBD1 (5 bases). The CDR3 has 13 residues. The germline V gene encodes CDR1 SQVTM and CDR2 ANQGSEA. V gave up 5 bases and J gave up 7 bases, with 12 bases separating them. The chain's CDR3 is CSVSVQANSPLHF. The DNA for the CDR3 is TGCAGCGTTTCTGTACAGGCGAATTCACCCCTCCACTTT.

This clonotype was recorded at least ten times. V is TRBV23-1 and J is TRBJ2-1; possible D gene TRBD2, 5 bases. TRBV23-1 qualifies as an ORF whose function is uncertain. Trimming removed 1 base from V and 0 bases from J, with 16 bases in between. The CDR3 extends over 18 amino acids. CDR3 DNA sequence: TGCGCCAGCAGTCAATTTTGTCAGCGGCCGAGCTCCTACAATGAGCAGTTCTTC. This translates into CASSQFCQRPSSYNEQFF.

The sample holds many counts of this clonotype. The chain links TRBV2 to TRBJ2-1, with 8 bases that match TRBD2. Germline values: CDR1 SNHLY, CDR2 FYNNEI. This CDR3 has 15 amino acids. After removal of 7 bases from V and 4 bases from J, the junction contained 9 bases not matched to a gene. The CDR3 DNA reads TGTGCCAGCATAGTCAGCGGGAGAAAGTACAATGAGCAGTTCTTC. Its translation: CASIVSGRKYNEQFF.

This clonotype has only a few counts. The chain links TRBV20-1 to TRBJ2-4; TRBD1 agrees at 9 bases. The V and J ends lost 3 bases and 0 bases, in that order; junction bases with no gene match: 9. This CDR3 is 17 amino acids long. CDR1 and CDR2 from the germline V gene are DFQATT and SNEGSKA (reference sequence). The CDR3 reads CSARPLRDRVAKNIQYF. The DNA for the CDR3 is TGCAGTGCTAGGCCCCTTAGGGACAGGGTAGCCAAAAACATTCAGTACTTC.

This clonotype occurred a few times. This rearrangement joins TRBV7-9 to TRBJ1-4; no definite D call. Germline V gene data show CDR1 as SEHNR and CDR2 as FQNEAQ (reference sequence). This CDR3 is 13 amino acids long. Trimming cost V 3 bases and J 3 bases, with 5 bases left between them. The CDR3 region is CASSFRANEKLFF. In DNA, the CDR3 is TGTGCCAGCAGCTTTCGGGCTAATGAAAAACTGTTTTTT.

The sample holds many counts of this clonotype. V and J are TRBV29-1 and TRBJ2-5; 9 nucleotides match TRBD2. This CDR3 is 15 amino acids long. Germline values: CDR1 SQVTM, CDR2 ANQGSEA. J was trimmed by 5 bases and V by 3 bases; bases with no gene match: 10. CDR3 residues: CSVDRVSGSFETQYF. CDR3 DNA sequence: TGCAGCGTTGACCGGGTTAGCGGGAGTTTTGAGACCCAGTACTTC.

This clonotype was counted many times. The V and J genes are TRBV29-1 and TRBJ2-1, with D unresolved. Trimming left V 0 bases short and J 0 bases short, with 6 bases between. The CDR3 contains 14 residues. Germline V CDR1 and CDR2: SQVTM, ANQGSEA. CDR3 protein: CSVEDSSSYNEQFF. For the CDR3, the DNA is TGCAGCGTTGAAGACTCTAGCTCCTACAATGAGCAGTTCTTC.

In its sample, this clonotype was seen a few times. The CDR3 is CATRLSRAGSYEQYF. CDR3 in DNA: TGTGCCACCAGGTTGTCGCGAGCAGGATCCTACGAGCAGTACTTC. The rearrangement joins TRBV6-5 to TRBJ2-7; D unresolved. V dropped 10 bases and J dropped 1 base, with 20 bases sitting between them. Germline V gene sequence: CDR1 MNHEY, CDR2 SVGAGI. The CDR3 has 15 residues.

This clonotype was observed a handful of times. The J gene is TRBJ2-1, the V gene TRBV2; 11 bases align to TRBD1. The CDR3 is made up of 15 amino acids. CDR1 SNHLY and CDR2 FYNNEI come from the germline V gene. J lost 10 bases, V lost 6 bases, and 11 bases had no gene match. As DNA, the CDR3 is TGTGCCAGCAGCGCCGGGACAGGGGGGGACGGAGAGCAGTTCTTC. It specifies CASSAGTGGDGEQFF.